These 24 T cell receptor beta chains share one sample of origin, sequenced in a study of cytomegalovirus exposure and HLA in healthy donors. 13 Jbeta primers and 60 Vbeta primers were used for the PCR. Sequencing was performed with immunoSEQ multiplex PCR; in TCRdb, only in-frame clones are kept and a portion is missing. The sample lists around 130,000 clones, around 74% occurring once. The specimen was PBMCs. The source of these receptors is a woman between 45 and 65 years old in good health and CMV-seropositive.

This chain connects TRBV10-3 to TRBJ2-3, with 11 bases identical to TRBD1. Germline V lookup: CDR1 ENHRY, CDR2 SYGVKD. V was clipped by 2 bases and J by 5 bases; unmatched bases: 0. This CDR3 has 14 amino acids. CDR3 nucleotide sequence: TGTGCCATCAGTGAGGGGACAGGGGGAGATACGCAGTATTTT. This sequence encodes CAISEGTGGDTQYF.

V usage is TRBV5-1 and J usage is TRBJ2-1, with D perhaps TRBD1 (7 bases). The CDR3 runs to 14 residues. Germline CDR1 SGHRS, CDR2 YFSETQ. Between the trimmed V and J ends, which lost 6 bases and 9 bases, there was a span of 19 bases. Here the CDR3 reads CASTAGGQGGEQFF. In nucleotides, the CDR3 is TGCGCCAGCACCGCAGGGGGGCAGGGAGGTGAGCAGTTCTTC.

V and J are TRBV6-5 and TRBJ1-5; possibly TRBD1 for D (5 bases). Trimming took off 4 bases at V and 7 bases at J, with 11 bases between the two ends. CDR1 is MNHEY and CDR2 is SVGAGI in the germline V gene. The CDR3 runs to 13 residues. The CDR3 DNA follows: TGTGCCAGCAGTTCAGGGTTTGGACAGCCCCAGCATTTT. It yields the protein CASSSGFGQPQHF.

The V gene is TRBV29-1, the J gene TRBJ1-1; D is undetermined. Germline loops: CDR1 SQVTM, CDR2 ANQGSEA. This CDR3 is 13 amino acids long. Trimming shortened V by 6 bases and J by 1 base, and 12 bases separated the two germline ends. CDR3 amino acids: CSVAPRSNTEAFF. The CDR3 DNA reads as TGCAGCGTGGCCCCCCGTTCGAACACTGAAGCTTTCTTT.

CDR3 loop: CAISESVQPGNEQFF. DNA for the CDR3: TGTGCCATCAGTGAGTCGGTACAGCCAGGGAATGAGCAGTTCTTC. The chain is built from TRBV10-3 and TRBJ2-1; D may be TRBD1 (5 bases). Trimming took 0 bases from V and 7 from J, leaving 13 bases between them. This CDR3 is built from 15 residues. The germline gives CDR1 ENHRY, CDR2 SYGVKD.

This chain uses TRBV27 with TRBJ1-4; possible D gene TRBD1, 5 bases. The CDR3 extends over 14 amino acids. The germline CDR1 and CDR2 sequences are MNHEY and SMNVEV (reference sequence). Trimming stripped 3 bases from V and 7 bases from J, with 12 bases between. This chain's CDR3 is CASSLSRASEKLFF. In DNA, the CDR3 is TGTGCCAGCAGTTTGTCCAGGGCATCTGAAAAACTGTTTTTT.

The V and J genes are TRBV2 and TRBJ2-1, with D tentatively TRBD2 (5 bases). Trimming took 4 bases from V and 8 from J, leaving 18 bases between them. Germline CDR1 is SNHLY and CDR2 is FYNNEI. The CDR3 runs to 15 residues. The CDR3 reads CASSGFVGRGDEQFF. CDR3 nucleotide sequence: TGTGCCAGCAGTGGATTTGTCGGACGGGGAGATGAGCAGTTCTTC.

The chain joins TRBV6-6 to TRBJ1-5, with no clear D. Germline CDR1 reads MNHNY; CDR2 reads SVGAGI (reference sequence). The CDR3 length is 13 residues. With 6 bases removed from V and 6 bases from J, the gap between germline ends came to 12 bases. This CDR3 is CASSPQWRQPQHF. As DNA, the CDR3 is TGTGCCAGCAGCCCACAGTGGCGTCAGCCCCAGCATTTT.

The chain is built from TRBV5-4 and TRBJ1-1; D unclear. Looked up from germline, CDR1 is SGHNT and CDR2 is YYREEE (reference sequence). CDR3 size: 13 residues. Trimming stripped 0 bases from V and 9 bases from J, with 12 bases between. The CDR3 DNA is TGTGCCAGCAGCTTGGGATTGGAGGGCAAAGCTTTCTTT. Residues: CASSLGLEGKAFF.

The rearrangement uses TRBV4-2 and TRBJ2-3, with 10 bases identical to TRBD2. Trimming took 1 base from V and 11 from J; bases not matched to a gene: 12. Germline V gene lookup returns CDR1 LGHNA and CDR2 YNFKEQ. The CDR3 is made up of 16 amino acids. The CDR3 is CASSQGASGGPSRQYF. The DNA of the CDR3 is TGTGCCAGCAGCCAAGGGGCTAGCGGGGGCCCCAGCCGGCAGTATTTT.

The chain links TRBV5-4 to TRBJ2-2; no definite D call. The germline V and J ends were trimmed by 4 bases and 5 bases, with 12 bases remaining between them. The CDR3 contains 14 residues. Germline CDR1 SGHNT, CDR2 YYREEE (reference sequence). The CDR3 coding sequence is TGTGCCAGCAGCACCACGGGTGAGACCGGGGAGCTGTTTTTT. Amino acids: CASSTTGETGELFF.

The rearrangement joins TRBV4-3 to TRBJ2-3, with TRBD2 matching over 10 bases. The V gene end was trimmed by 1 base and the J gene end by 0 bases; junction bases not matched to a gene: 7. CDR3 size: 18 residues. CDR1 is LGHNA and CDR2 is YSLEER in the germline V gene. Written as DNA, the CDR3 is TGCGCCAGCAGCCAAGCTAGCGGGGGTTTCCCTAGCACAGATACGCAGTATTTT. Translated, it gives CASSQASGGFPSTDTQYF.

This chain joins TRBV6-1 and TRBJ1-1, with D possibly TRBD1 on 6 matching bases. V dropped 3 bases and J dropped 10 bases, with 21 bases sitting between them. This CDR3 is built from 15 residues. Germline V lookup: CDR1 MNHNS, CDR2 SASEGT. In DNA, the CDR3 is TGTGCCAGCAGTGAGAATATAGGGGGTACCGTAAGAGCTTTCTTT. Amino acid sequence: CASSENIGGTVRAFF.

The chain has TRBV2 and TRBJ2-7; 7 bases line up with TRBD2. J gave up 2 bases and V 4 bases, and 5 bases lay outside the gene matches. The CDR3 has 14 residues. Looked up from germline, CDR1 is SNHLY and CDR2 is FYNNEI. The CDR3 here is CASSVSLAAYEQYF. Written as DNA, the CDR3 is TGTGCCAGCAGTGTATCCCTAGCGGCCTACGAGCAGTACTTC.

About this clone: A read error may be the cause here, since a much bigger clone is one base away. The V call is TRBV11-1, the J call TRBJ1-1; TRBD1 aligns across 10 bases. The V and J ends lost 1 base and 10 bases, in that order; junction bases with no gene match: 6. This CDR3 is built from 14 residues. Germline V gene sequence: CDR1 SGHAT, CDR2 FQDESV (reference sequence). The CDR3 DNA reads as TGTGCCAGCAGCTTAGTAGGACAGGGGGTTCCAGCTTTCTTT. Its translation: CASSLVGQGVPAFF.

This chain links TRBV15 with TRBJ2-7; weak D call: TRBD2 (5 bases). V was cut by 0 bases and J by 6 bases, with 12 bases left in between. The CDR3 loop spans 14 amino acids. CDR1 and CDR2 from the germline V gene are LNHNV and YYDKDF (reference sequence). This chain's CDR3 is CATSRDRGYGEQYF. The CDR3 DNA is TGTGCCACCAGCAGAGATAGAGGGTATGGCGAGCAGTACTTC.

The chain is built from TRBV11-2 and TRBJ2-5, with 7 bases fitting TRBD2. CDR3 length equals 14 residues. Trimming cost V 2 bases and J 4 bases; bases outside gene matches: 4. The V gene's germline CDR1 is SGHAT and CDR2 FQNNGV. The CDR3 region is CASSLWGGGETQYF. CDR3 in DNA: TGTGCCAGCAGCTTATGGGGGGGTGGAGAGACCCAGTACTTC.

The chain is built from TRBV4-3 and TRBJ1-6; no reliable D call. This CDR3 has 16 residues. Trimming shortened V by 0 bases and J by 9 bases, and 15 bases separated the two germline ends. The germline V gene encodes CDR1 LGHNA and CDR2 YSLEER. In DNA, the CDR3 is TGCGCCAGCAGCCAAGAAATTGGCGGATTAGCTTCACCCCTCCACTTT. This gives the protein CASSQEIGGLASPLHF.

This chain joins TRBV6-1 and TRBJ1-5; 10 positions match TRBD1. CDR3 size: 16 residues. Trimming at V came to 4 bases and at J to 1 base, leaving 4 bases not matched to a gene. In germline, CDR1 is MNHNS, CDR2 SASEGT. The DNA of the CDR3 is TGTGCCAGCAGTGTACGGGGACAGGGGAGCAATCAGCCCCAGCATTTT. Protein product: CASSVRGQGSNQPQHF.

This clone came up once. CDR3 sequence (DNA): TGTGCCAGCAGCCCCAACCTAGCGGGGCCTTACAATGAGCAGTTCTTC. Its translation is CASSPNLAGPYNEQFF. V usage is TRBV11-3 and J usage is TRBJ2-1; 9 bases align to TRBD2. This CDR3 is built from 16 residues. J gave up 4 bases and V 5 bases, and 9 bases lay outside the gene matches. Germline values: CDR1 SGHNT, CDR2 YENEEA.

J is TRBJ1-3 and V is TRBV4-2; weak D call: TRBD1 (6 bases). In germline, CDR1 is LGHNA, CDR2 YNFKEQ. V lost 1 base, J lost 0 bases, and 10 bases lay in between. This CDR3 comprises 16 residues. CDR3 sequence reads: CASSQAGANSGNTIYF. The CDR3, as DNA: TGTGCCAGCAGCCAAGCAGGGGCCAACTCTGGAAACACCATATATTTT.

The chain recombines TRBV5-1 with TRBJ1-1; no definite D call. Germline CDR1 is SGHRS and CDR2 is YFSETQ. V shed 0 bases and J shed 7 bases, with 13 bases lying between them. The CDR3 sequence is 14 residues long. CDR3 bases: TGCGCCAGCAGCTTGGGTCGGAGGGCAGATGAAGCTTTCTTT. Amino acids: CASSLGRRADEAFF.

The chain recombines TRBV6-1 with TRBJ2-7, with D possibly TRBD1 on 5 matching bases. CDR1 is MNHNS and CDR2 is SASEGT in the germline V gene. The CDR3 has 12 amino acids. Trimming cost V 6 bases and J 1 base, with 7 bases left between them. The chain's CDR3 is CASSRQSYEQYF. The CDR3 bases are TGTGCCAGCAGCAGACAGTCCTACGAGCAGTACTTC.

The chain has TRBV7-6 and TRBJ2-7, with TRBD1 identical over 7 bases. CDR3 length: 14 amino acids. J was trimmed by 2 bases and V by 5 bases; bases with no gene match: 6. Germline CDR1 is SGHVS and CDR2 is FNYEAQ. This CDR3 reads CASSTRTGAYEQYF. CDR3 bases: TGTGCCAGCAGCACCCGGACAGGCGCCTACGAGCAGTACTTC.